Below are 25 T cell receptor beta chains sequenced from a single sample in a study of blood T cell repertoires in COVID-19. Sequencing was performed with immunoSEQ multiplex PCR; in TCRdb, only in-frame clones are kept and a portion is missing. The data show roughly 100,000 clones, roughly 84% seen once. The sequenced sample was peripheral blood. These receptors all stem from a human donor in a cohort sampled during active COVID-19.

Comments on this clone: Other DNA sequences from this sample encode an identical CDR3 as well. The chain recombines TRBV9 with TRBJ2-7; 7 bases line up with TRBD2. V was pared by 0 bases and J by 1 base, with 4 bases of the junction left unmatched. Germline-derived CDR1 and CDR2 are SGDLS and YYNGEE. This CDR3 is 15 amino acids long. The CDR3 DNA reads TGTGCCAGCAGCGTAGGCCTAGCGGATTCCTACGAGCAGTACTTC. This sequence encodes CASSVGLADSYEQYF.

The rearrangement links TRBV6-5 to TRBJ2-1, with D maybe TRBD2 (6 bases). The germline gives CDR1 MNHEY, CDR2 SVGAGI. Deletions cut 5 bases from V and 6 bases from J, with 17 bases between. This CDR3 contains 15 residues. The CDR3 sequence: CASSPRGFWGNEQFF. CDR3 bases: TGTGCCAGCAGTCCCCGGGGGTTTTGGGGCAATGAGCAGTTCTTC.

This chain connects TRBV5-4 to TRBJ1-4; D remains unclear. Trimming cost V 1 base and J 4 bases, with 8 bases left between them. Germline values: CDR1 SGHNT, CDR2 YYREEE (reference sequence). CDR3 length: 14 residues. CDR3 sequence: CASSLIGDNEKLFF. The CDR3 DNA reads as TGTGCCAGCAGCTTGATAGGAGATAATGAAAAACTGTTTTTT.

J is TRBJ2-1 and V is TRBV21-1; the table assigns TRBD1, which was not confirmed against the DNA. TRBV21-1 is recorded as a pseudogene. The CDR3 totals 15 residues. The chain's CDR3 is CASSGRPSSMDEQFF. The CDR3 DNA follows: TGTGCCAGCAGCGGGCGACCCTCGTCCATGGATGAGCAGTTCTTC.

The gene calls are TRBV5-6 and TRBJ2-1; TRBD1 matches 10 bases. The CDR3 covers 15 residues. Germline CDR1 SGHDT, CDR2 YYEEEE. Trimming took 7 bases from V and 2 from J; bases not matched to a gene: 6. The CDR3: CASGTGTGAYNEQFF. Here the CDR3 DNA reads TGTGCCAGCGGAACAGGGACAGGGGCCTACAATGAGCAGTTCTTC.

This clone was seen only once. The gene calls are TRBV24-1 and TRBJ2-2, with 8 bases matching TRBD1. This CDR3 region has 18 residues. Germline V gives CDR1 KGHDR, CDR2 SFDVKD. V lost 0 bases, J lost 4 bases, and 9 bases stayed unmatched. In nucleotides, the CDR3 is TGTGCCACCAGTGATTTGAGGGGCAGGGGGCTCCTCACCGGGGAGCTGTTTTTT. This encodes CATSDLRGRGLLTGELFF.

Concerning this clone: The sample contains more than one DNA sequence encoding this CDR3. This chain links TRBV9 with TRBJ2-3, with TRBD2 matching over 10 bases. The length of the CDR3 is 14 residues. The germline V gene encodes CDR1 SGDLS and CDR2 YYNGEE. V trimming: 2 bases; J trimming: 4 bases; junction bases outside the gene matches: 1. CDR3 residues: CASSVSGGPDTQYF. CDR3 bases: TGTGCCAGCAGCGTTAGCGGGGGGCCAGATACGCAGTATTTT.

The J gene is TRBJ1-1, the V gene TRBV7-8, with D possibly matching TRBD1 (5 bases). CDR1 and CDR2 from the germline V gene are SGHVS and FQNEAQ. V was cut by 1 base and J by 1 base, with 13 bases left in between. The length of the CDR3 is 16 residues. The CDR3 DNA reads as TGTGCCAGCAGCTTAGGGGAACAGGCCGCGAACACTGAAGCTTTCTTT. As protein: CASSLGEQAANTEAFF.

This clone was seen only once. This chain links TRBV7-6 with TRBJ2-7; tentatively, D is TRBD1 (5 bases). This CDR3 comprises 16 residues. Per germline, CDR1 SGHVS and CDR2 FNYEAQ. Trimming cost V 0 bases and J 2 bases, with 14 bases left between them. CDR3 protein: CASSLALYTGTYEQYF. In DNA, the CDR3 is TGTGCCAGCAGCTTAGCGCTATACACAGGAACCTACGAGCAGTACTTC.

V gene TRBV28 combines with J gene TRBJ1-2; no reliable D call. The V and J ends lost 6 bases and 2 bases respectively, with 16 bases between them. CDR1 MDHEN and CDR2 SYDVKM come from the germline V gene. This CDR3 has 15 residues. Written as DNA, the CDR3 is TGTGCCAGCAGGCCGGGGATATCTTTAAACTATGGCTACACCTTC. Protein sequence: CASRPGISLNYGYTF.

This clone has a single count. Written as DNA, the CDR3 is TGCGCCAGCAGCGGGACTAGCCACACAGATACGCAGTATTTT. Protein product: CASSGTSHTDTQYF. The chain recombines TRBV5-1 with TRBJ2-3, with TRBD2 matching 9 bases. From germline, CDR1 is SGHRS and CDR2 YFSETQ. V gave up 4 bases and J gave up 2 bases; unmatched junction bases: 2. The CDR3 consists of 14 residues.

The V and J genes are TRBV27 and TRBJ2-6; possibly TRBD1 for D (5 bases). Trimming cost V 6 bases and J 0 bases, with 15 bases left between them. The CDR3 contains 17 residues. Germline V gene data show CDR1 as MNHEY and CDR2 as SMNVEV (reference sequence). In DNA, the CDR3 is TGTGCCAGCAGGCCCAGGGCCCTGAGCTCTGGGGCCAACGTCCTGACTTTC. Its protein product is CASRPRALSSGANVLTF.

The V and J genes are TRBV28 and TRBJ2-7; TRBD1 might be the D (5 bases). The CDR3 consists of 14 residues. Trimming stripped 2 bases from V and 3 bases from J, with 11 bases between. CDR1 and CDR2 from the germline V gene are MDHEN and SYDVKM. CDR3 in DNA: TGTGCCAGCAGTTTAGGGCAGGGTATCTACGAGCAGTACTTC. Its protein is CASSLGQGIYEQYF.

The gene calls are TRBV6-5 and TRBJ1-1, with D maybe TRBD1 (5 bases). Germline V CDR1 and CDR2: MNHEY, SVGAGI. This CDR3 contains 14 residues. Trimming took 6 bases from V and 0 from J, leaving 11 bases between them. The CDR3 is CASSPQAMNTEAFF. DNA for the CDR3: TGTGCCAGCAGCCCACAGGCGATGAACACTGAAGCTTTCTTT.

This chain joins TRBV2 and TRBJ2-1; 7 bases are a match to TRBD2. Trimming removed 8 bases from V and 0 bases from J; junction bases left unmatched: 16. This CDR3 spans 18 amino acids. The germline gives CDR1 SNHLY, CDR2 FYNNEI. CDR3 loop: CASRGEAVGRSSYNEQFF. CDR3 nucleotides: TGTGCCAGCCGGGGGGAAGCGGTTGGAAGGAGCTCCTACAATGAGCAGTTCTTC. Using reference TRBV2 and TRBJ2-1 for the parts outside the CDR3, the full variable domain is EPEVTQTPSHQVTQMGQEVILRCVPISNHLYFYWYRQILGQKVEFLVSFYNNEISEKSEIFDDQFSVERPDGSNFTLKIRSTKLEDSAMYFCASRGEAVGRSSYNEQFFGPGTRLTVL.

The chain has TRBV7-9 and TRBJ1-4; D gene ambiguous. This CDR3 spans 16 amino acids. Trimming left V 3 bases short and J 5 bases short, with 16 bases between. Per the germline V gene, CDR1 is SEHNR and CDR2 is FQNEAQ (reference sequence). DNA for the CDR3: TGTGCCAGCAGCTTGTTTTTGGGTGGGGAGAATGAAAAACTGTTTTTT. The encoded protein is CASSLFLGGENEKLFF.

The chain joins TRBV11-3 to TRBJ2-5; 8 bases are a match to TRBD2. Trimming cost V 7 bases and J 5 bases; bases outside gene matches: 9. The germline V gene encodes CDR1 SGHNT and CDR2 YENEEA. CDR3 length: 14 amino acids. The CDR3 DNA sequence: TGTGCCAGCAAAGGTAGCGGGAAAGTTGAGACCCAGTACTTC. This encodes CASKGSGKVETQYF.

The CDR3 is CASSSRQGTNTEAFF. The CDR3 nucleotides are TGTGCCAGCAGCTCCCGACAGGGGACGAACACTGAAGCTTTCTTT. This chain uses TRBV7-8 with TRBJ1-1, with TRBD1 identical over 8 bases. Germline CDR1 SGHVS, CDR2 FQNEAQ. Losses at the gene ends were 4 bases for V and 1 base for J; bases not matched to a gene: 5. There are 15 residues in the CDR3.

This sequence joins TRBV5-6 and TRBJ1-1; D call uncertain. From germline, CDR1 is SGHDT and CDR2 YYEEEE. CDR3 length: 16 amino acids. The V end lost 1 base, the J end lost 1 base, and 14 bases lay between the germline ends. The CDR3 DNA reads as TGTGCCAGCAGCTTGTGGGCAGCTTTACGGAACACTGAAGCTTTCTTT. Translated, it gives CASSLWAALRNTEAFF.

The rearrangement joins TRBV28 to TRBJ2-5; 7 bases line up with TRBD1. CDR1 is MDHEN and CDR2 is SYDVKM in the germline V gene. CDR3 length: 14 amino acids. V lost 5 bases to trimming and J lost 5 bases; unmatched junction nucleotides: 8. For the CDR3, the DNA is TGTGCCAGCAGTATAACAGGGGTTTCGGAGACCCAGTACTTC. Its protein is CASSITGVSETQYF.

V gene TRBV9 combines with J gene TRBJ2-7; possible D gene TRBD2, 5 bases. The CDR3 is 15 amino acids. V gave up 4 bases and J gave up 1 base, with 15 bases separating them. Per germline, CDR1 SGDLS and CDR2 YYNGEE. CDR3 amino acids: CASSPGGESSYEQYF. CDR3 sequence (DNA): TGTGCCAGCAGCCCAGGAGGAGAGTCATCCTACGAGCAGTACTTC.

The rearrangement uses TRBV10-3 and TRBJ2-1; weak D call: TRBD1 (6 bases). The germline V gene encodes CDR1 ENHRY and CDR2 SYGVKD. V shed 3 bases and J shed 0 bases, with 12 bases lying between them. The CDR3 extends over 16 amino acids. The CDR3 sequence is CAISEGQKSSYNEQFF. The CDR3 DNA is TGTGCCATCAGTGAAGGACAGAAGAGCTCCTACAATGAGCAGTTCTTC.

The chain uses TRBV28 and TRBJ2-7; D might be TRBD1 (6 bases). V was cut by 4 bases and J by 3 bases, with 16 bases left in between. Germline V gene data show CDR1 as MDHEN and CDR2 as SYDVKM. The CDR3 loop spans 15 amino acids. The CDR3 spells CASSSKTGLLYEQYF. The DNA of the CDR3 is TGTGCCAGCAGTTCAAAAACAGGGTTGCTCTACGAGCAGTACTTC.

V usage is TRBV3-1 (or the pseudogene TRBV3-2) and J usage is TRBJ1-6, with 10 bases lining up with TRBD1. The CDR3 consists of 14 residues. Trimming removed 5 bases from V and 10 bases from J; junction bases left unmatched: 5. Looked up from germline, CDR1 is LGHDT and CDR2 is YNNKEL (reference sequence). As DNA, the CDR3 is TGTGCCAGCAGCGCCCCGGGACAGGGGTCACCCCTCCACTTT. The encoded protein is CASSAPGQGSPLHF.

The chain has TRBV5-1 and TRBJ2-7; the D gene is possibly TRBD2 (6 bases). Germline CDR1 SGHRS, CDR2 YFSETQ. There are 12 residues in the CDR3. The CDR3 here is CASSSFTGGESV. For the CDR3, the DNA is TGCGCCAGCAGCAGTTTTACGGGCGGGGAATCGGTC.